A selection of T cell receptor beta chains follows, all from one sample in a study of Ad26.COV2.S vaccination and SARS-CoV-2 variants. Profiled with immunoSEQ multiplex PCR; TCRdb holds only in-frame clones, not every one. The top ten clones hold about 10% of a sample with some 250,000 clones, roughly 90% of them seen once. The input for sequencing was peripheral blood, taken in a trial of Ad26.COV2.S vaccine versus placebo. The source of these receptors is a person between 18 and 59 years old who received the Ad26.COV2.S COVID-19 vaccine or a placebo. The CDR3 runs from the conserved cysteine through the conserved F or W. The D gene is left open where the match is weak. A clone size is listed for some rows: how often the clone was seen (once, few, many), or a class if it is expanded.

J gene: TRBJ2-1
CDR3 length: 15
D gene: TRBD2
clone size: .
V gene: TRBV6-5
CDR3 DNA: TGTGCCATCTCCCTATCAGCGGGAGACTACAATGAGCAGTTCTTC
CDR3 protein: CAISLSAGDYNEQFF

J gene: TRBJ2-7
CDR3 length: 15
D gene: .
clone size: .
V gene: TRBV24-1
CDR3 DNA: TGTGCCACCAGTGCCGGACAATTAACGACTTACGAGCAGTACTTC
CDR3 protein: CATSAGQLTTYEQYF

J gene: TRBJ1-1
CDR3 length: 18
D gene: TRBD1
clone size: once
V gene: TRBV9
CDR3 DNA: TGTGCCAGCAGCGTAGTCCCGGGACAGGGTTTAGTAGGCACTGAAGCTTTCTTT
CDR3 protein: CASSVVPGQGLVGTEAFF

J gene: TRBJ2-3
CDR3 length: 15
D gene: TRBD1
clone size: .
V gene: TRBV19
CDR3 DNA: TGTGCCAGTAACCGGGACAGAACTAGCACAGATACGCAGTATTTT
CDR3 protein: CASNRDRTSTDTQYF

J gene: TRBJ2-5
CDR3 length: 13
D gene: TRBD1
clone size: .
V gene: TRBV4-3
CDR3 DNA: TGCGCCAGCAGCCCGGGACAGTCCGGGGCCCAGTACTTC
CDR3 protein: CASSPGQSGAQYF

J gene: TRBJ1-6
CDR3 length: 14
D gene: .
clone size: few
V gene: TRBV28
CDR3 DNA: TGTGCCAGCAGCCAAGGGGTTCTGCGTTCACCCCTCCACTTT
CDR3 protein: CASSQGVLRSPLHF

J gene: TRBJ1-4
CDR3 length: 16
D gene: TRBD1
clone size: .
V gene: TRBV6-6
CDR3 DNA: TGTGCCAGCAGTTACCCCAGGACAGGCCGTAATGAAAAACTGTTTTTT
CDR3 protein: CASSYPRTGRNEKLFF

J gene: TRBJ2-1
CDR3 length: 16
D gene: TRBD2
clone size: .
V gene: TRBV28
CDR3 DNA: TGTGCCAGCAGTCGGGCCCGACTAGCGGGGAATGATGAGCAGTTCTTC
CDR3 protein: CASSRARLAGNDEQFF

J gene: TRBJ2-7
CDR3 length: 13
D gene: .
clone size: .
V gene: TRBV12-3/TRBV12-4
CDR3 DNA: TGTGCCAGCCGACTCGATATCCCCGGGGAGCAGTACTTC
CDR3 protein: CASRLDIPGEQYF

J gene: TRBJ1-1
CDR3 length: 12
D gene: .
clone size: .
V gene: TRBV24-1
CDR3 DNA: TGTGCCACCAGTGGAAGGGGCACTGAAGCTTTCTTT
CDR3 protein: CATSGRGTEAFF

J gene: TRBJ2-6
CDR3 length: 18
D gene: .
clone size: .
V gene: TRBV15
CDR3 DNA: TGTGCCACCAGCACCCGGGACATCCAAAATTGGGGGGCCAACGTCCTGACTTTC
CDR3 protein: CATSTRDIQNWGANVLTF

J gene: TRBJ1-3
CDR3 length: 16
D gene: TRBD1
clone size: .
V gene: TRBV24-1
CDR3 DNA: TGTGCCACCAGTGACTCGCGACAGGGGTATGGAAACACCATATATTTT
CDR3 protein: CATSDSRQGYGNTIYF

J gene: TRBJ2-3
CDR3 length: 19
D gene: TRBD2
clone size: once
V gene: TRBV27
CDR3 DNA: TGTGCCAGCAGTATCGGACTAGCGGGGGGGCCCGATCTCACAGATACGCAGTATTTT
CDR3 protein: CASSIGLAGGPDLTDTQYF

J gene: TRBJ1-1
CDR3 length: 14
D gene: .
clone size: .
V gene: TRBV29-1
CDR3 DNA: TGCAGCGTTGGCCCGGGACACATGAACACTGAAGCTTTCTTT
CDR3 protein: CSVGPGHMNTEAFF

J gene: TRBJ2-7
CDR3 length: 13
D gene: TRBD1
clone size: .
V gene: TRBV7-9
CDR3 DNA: TGTGCCAGCGCCCCCGGGACAGCCTACGAGCAGTACTTC
CDR3 protein: CASAPGTAYEQYF

J gene: TRBJ2-5
CDR3 length: 12
D gene: TRBD1
clone size: .
V gene: TRBV6-5
CDR3 DNA: TGTGCCAGCAGGGGGGACAGAGAGACCCAGTACTTC
CDR3 protein: CASRGDRETQYF

J gene: TRBJ2-7
CDR3 length: 13
D gene: .
clone size: .
V gene: TRBV6-5
CDR3 DNA: TGTGCCAGCACCTCTGGACGCTCCTACGAGCAGTACTTC
CDR3 protein: CASTSGRSYEQYF

J gene: TRBJ2-7
CDR3 length: 14
D gene: TRBD2
clone size: .
V gene: TRBV2
CDR3 DNA: TGTGCCAGCAGAGAGACTAGCGGGACGTACGAGCAGTACTTC
CDR3 protein: CASRETSGTYEQYF

J gene: TRBJ2-1
CDR3 length: 16
D gene: TRBD2
clone size: .
V gene: TRBV11-3
CDR3 DNA: TGTGCCAGCAGCTTGGAGGGCGGGAGCGGTTACAATGAGCAGTTCTTC
CDR3 protein: CASSLEGGSGYNEQFF

J gene: TRBJ2-4
CDR3 length: 16
D gene: .
clone size: .
V gene: TRBV24-1
CDR3 DNA: TGTGCCACCAGTGATTCAGGGGGGCTCGCCAAAAACATTCAGTACTTC
CDR3 protein: CATSDSGGLAKNIQYF

J gene: TRBJ1-5
CDR3 length: 13
D gene: .
clone size: few
V gene: TRBV6-5
CDR3 DNA: TGTGCCAGCAGTTCGGGGAGCAATCAGCCCCAGCATTTT
CDR3 protein: CASSSGSNQPQHF

J gene: TRBJ2-7
CDR3 length: 15
D gene: .
clone size: few
V gene: TRBV5-3
CDR3 DNA: TGTGCCAGAAGCCTCCGGGACGGTGAGGTTTACGAGCAGTACTTC
CDR3 protein: CARSLRDGEVYEQYF

J gene: TRBJ2-3
CDR3 length: 14
D gene: TRBD2
clone size: .
V gene: TRBV10-1
CDR3 DNA: TGCGCCAGCAGTGGGAAGCGGGGGGGCGATACGCAGTATTTT
CDR3 protein: CASSGKRGGDTQYF

J gene: TRBJ1-5
CDR3 length: 15
D gene: .
clone size: .
V gene: TRBV5-1
CDR3 DNA: TGCGCCAGCAGCTTGTCTGGGATCTCCAATCAGCCCCAGCATTTT
CDR3 protein: CASSLSGISNQPQHF

J gene: TRBJ2-7
CDR3 length: 16
D gene: TRBD2
clone size: .
V gene: TRBV18
CDR3 DNA: TGTGCCAGCTCACCAGGAGCCAGCGGGAGTATCTACGAGCAGTACTTC
CDR3 protein: CASSPGASGSIYEQYF

J gene: TRBJ1-2
CDR3 length: 16
D gene: TRBD1
clone size: .
V gene: TRBV28
CDR3 DNA: TGTGCCAGCAGTTTAGCGCAGGGGGCGCAGAGCTATGGCTACACCTTC
CDR3 protein: CASSLAQGAQSYGYTF

J gene: TRBJ2-2
CDR3 length: 15
D gene: .
clone size: .
V gene: TRBV9
CDR3 DNA: TGTGCCAGCAGCGTCACAGGTGGTCCTACCGGGGAGCTGTTTTTT
CDR3 protein: CASSVTGGPTGELFF

J gene: TRBJ1-2
CDR3 length: 14
D gene: TRBD1
clone size: .
V gene: TRBV5-1
CDR3 DNA: TGCGCCAGCAGCCAGACAGGGGGGAGCTATGGCTACACCTTC
CDR3 protein: CASSQTGGSYGYTF

J gene: TRBJ2-3
CDR3 length: 9
D gene: .
clone size: .
V gene: TRBV2
CDR3 DNA: TGTGCCTTTGGGGGTACGCAGTATTTT
CDR3 protein: CAFGGTQYF

J gene: TRBJ2-1
CDR3 length: 12
D gene: .
clone size: many
V gene: TRBV25-1
CDR3 DNA: TGTGCCAGCAGTGGAGGGGACAATGAGCAGTTCTTC
CDR3 protein: CASSGGDNEQFF

J gene: TRBJ1-5
CDR3 length: 15
D gene: .
clone size: .
V gene: TRBV7-9
CDR3 DNA: TGTGCCAGCAGCTTCGGGGGGGCGGGCAATCAGCCCCAGCATTTT
CDR3 protein: CASSFGGAGNQPQHF

J gene: TRBJ1-1
CDR3 length: 12
D gene: .
clone size: .
V gene: TRBV7-9
CDR3 DNA: TGTGCCAGCAGCCTAACAGGGCCCGAAGCTTTCTTT
CDR3 protein: CASSLTGPEAFF

J gene: TRBJ2-3
CDR3 length: 17
D gene: TRBD1
clone size: .
V gene: TRBV4-2
CDR3 DNA: TGTGCCAGCAGCGCAACTCGACAGGGGGCAAGCACAGATACGCAGTATTTT
CDR3 protein: CASSATRQGASTDTQYF

J gene: TRBJ2-4
CDR3 length: 16
D gene: .
clone size: .
V gene: TRBV6-2/TRBV6-3
CDR3 DNA: TGTGCCAGCAGTAACCCGGCCGCCCCTACGGGAAACATTCAGTACTTC
CDR3 protein: CASSNPAAPTGNIQYF

J gene: TRBJ2-2
CDR3 length: 14
D gene: .
clone size: .
V gene: TRBV7-2
CDR3 DNA: TGTGCCAGCAGTCCCTTTTATATGGCCGGGGAGCTGTTTTTT
CDR3 protein: CASSPFYMAGELFF

J gene: TRBJ2-2
CDR3 length: 15
D gene: .
clone size: .
V gene: TRBV11-3
CDR3 DNA: TGTGCCAGCAGCCCGGCGGGGACCAACACCGGGGAGCTGTTTTTT
CDR3 protein: CASSPAGTNTGELFF

J gene: TRBJ2-3
CDR3 length: 11
D gene: .
clone size: .
V gene: TRBV29-1
CDR3 DNA: TGCAGCGTTGGAGGTTCGGGGGCGCAGTATTTT
CDR3 protein: CSVGGSGAQYF

J gene: TRBJ2-7
CDR3 length: 15
D gene: TRBD1
clone size: .
V gene: TRBV5-1
CDR3 DNA: TGCGCCAGCAGCTTGGAAACAGGGGGCTCCTACGAGCAGTACTTC
CDR3 protein: CASSLETGGSYEQYF

J gene: TRBJ2-3
CDR3 length: 12
D gene: .
clone size: .
V gene: TRBV6-5
CDR3 DNA: TGTGCCAGCAGTCCCCCCCTAGATACGCAGTATTTT
CDR3 protein: CASSPPLDTQYF

J gene: TRBJ2-4
CDR3 length: 14
D gene: .
clone size: .
V gene: TRBV19
CDR3 DNA: TGTGCCAGTAGCCTCTCGGGTTTATACAACATTCAGTACTTC
CDR3 protein: CASSLSGLYNIQYF

J gene: TRBJ2-7
CDR3 length: 12
D gene: TRBD2
clone size: once
V gene: TRBV7-2
CDR3 DNA: TGTGCCAGCAGCTTCCAAGGGCGGGGGACCGCCTTC
CDR3 protein: CASSFQGRGTAF

J gene: TRBJ2-1
CDR3 length: 13
D gene: .
clone size: .
V gene: TRBV19
CDR3 DNA: TGTGCCAGTACCGTAGGCCCATTCAATGAGCAGTTCTTC
CDR3 protein: CASTVGPFNEQFF

J gene: TRBJ2-1
CDR3 length: 16
D gene: .
clone size: few
V gene: TRBV9
CDR3 DNA: TGTGCCAGCAGCGTAGGCGAAGCCTCGATTTTCAATGAGCAGTTCTTC
CDR3 protein: CASSVGEASIFNEQFF

J gene: TRBJ1-1
CDR3 length: 14
D gene: .
clone size: .
V gene: TRBV5-1
CDR3 DNA: TGCGCCAGCAGCCCAAGGGAGGAGGGCACTGAAGCTTTCTTT
CDR3 protein: CASSPREEGTEAFF

J gene: TRBJ2-7
CDR3 length: 15
D gene: .
clone size: .
V gene: TRBV27
CDR3 DNA: TGTGCCAGCAGTTTCATCGGGACATCTCCCTACGAGCAGTACTTC
CDR3 protein: CASSFIGTSPYEQYF

J gene: TRBJ2-2
CDR3 length: 16
D gene: .
clone size: .
V gene: TRBV5-6
CDR3 DNA: TGTGCCAGCAGTAAAATGACAGTCTTGGGCACCGGGGAGCTGTTTTTT
CDR3 protein: CASSKMTVLGTGELFF

J gene: TRBJ1-3
CDR3 length: 15
D gene: .
clone size: .
V gene: TRBV9
CDR3 DNA: TGTGCCAGCAGCTCCACGGGTACGGCTGGAAACACCATATATTTT
CDR3 protein: CASSSTGTAGNTIYF

J gene: TRBJ1-5
CDR3 length: 15
D gene: .
clone size: few
V gene: TRBV19
CDR3 DNA: TGTGCCAGTAGTACAACAGGGTTGAGCAATCAGCCCCAGCATTTT
CDR3 protein: CASSTTGLSNQPQHF

J gene: TRBJ2-7
CDR3 length: 15
D gene: .
clone size: .
V gene: TRBV4-3
CDR3 DNA: TGCGCCAGCAGCCAAGAATGGAGGGGTGGCTACGAGCAGTACTTC
CDR3 protein: CASSQEWRGGYEQYF

J gene: TRBJ1-5
CDR3 length: 16
D gene: TRBD1
clone size: .
V gene: TRBV7-2
CDR3 DNA: TGTGCCAGCAGCAACGGACAGGGAGGTAGCAATCAGCCCCAGCATTTT
CDR3 protein: CASSNGQGGSNQPQHF

J gene: TRBJ2-3
CDR3 length: 15
D gene: .
clone size: .
V gene: TRBV7-9
CDR3 DNA: TGTGCCAGCAGTTCCGGGACGCAGAGCACAGATACGCAGTATTTT
CDR3 protein: CASSSGTQSTDTQYF

J gene: TRBJ1-3
CDR3 length: 15
D gene: .
clone size: .
V gene: TRBV6-5
CDR3 DNA: TGTGCCACGTGGGCGAGGAAATTACCTGGAAACACCATATATTTT
CDR3 protein: CATWARKLPGNTIYF

J gene: TRBJ1-2
CDR3 length: 16
D gene: .
clone size: .
V gene: TRBV15
CDR3 DNA: TGTGCCACCCCTTTGGGGGAAGCCGTGATTTTTTATGGCTACACCTTC
CDR3 protein: CATPLGEAVIFYGYTF

J gene: TRBJ2-6
CDR3 length: 17
D gene: .
clone size: .
V gene: TRBV11-3
CDR3 DNA: TGTGCCAGCAGCTTAGACCGGCTGGGTTCTGGGGCCAACGTCCTGACTTTC
CDR3 protein: CASSLDRLGSGANVLTF

J gene: TRBJ2-6
CDR3 length: 14
D gene: .
clone size: .
V gene: TRBV5-1
CDR3 DNA: TGCGCCAGCAGCTTGACCGCCGGGGCCAACGTCCTGACTTTC
CDR3 protein: CASSLTAGANVLTF

J gene: TRBJ2-7
CDR3 length: 13
D gene: .
clone size: few
V gene: TRBV19
CDR3 DNA: TGTGCCAGTAGCCGGACATTTTATTACGAGCAGTACTTC
CDR3 protein: CASSRTFYYEQYF